One sample yielded the 4 T cell receptor beta chains listed below, sequenced in a study of blood T cell repertoires in COVID-19. Sequenced by immunoSEQ multiplex PCR; TCRdb stores in-frame clones only, minus some. The repertoire has around 140,000 clones, roughly 83% of them found once; the top ten carry 1.1% to 1.5%. Material for sequencing was peripheral blood. The origin of the receptors is a man between 60 and 75 years old with acute or convalescent COVID-19.

Regarding this clone: In the same sample, other DNA sequences code for this CDR3. The chain carries TRBV30 and TRBJ1-5; D remains unclear. V was shortened by 0 bases and J by 0 bases, with 3 bases between the two germline ends. The CDR3 runs 13 residues. Germline V gives CDR1 GTSNPN, CDR2 SVGIG (reference sequence). The CDR3 loop reads CAWSVSSNQPQHF. The CDR3 coding sequence is TGTGCCTGGAGTGTCTCTAGCAATCAGCCCCAGCATTTT.

This clone occurred once. The chain links TRBV7-6 to TRBJ2-3, with 9 bases lining up with TRBD1. The trim removed 3 bases at V and 6 bases at J, leaving 7 bases unmatched. Germline V lookup: CDR1 SGHVS, CDR2 FNYEAQ. The CDR3 extends over 15 amino acids. CDR3 DNA: TGTGCCAGCAGCTTCGGACAGGGGATCATGGATACGCAGTATTTT. This encodes CASSFGQGIMDTQYF.

The rearrangement links TRBV7-9 to TRBJ1-1; a weak D match, TRBD1 (5 bases). CDR1 is SEHNR, CDR2 FQNEAQ, per germline (reference sequence). V was cut by 1 base and J by 1 base, with 13 bases left in between. This CDR3 region has 16 residues. CDR3 region: CASSLGEGLGNTEAFF. The CDR3 region has the DNA TGTGCCAGCAGCTTAGGGGAGGGGTTGGGGAACACTGAAGCTTTCTTT.

The genes are TRBV12-5 and TRBJ1-2; tentatively, D is TRBD1 (5 bases). The V gene's germline CDR1 is LGHNT and CDR2 FRNRAP. Trimming stripped 0 bases from V and 6 bases from J, with 17 bases between. The CDR3 loop spans 16 amino acids. CDR3 DNA sequence: TGTGCTAGTGGTTTGGTACTGGGACCGGCGGGGGATGGCTACACCTTC. Protein: CASGLVLGPAGDGYTF.